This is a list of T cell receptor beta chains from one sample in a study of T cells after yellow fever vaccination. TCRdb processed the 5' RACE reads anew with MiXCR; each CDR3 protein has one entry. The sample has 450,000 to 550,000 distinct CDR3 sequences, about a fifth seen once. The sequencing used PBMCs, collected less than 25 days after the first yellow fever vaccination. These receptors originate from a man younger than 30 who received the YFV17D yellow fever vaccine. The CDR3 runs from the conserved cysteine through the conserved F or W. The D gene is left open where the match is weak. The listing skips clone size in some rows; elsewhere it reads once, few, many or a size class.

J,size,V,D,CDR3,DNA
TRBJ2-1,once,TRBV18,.,CASSPPGALIRTDNEQFF,TGTGCCAGCTCACCCCCAGGCGCCCTGATAAGAACCGACAATGAGCAGTTCTTC
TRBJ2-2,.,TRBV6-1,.,CASRRQEYTGELFF,TGTGCCAGCAGGAGACAGGAGTACACCGGGGAGCTGTTTTTT
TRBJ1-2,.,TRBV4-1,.,CASSQLSVDYGYTF,TGCGCCAGCAGCCAATTATCTGTTGACTATGGCTACACCTTC
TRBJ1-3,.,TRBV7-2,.,CASSFVAGLSGNTIYF,TGTGCCAGCAGCTTCGTGGCGGGCTTATCTGGAAACACCATATATTTT
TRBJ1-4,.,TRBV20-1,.,CSAPVNEKLFF,TGCAGTGCTCCCGTTAATGAAAAACTGTTTTTT
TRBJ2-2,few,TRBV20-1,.,CSAYPIARGTGELFF,TGCAGTGCCTATCCCATTGCACGGGGCACCGGGGAGCTGTTTTTT
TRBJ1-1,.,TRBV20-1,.,CSARKSHQVRNTEAFF,TGCAGTGCCCGAAAAAGCCATCAGGTGCGGAACACTGAAGCTTTCTTT
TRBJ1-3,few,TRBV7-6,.,CASSFQDSGNTIYF,TGTGCCAGCAGCTTTCAAGATTCTGGAAACACCATATATTTT
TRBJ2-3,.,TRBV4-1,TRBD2,CASSPKGSSGGTDTQYF,TGCGCCAGCAGCCCGAAGGGGAGTAGCGGGGGCACAGATACGCAGTATTTT
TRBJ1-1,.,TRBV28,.,CASSPRSPPRNTEAFF,TGTGCCAGCAGTCCCCGAAGCCCACCCAGGAACACTGAAGCTTTCTTT
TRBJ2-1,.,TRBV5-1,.,CASSPGTQGAEQFF,TGCGCCAGCAGCCCCGGGACCCAAGGGGCTGAGCAGTTCTTC
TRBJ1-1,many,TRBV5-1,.,CASKQAMNTEAFF,TGCGCCAGCAAACAGGCGATGAACACTGAAGCTTTCTTT
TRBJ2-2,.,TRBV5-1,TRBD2,CASSSLAGVNTGELFF,TGCGCCAGCAGCTCCTTAGCGGGGGTGAACACCGGGGAGCTGTTTTTT
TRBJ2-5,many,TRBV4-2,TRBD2,CASSQASGGRGETQYF,TGTGCCAGCAGCCAGGCTAGCGGGGGGCGGGGAGAGACCCAGTACTTC
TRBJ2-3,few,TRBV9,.,CASSSPISVSTDTQYF,TGTGCCAGCAGCTCTCCCATAAGCGTAAGCACAGATACGCAGTATTTT
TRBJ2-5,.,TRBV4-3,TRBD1,CASSQTWGTGVQETQYF,TGCGCCAGCAGCCAAACCTGGGGGACAGGGGTACAAGAGACCCAGTACTTC
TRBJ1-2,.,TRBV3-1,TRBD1,CASSRLPQGVNYGYTF,TGTGCCAGCAGCCGACTCCCACAGGGGGTGAACTATGGCTACACCTTC
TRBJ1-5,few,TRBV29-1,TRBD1,CSVAPGGGQPQHF,TGCAGCGTCGCACCAGGGGGCGGGCAGCCCCAGCATTTT
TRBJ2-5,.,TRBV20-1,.,CSALRLGEQETQYF,TGCAGTGCCCTTAGACTGGGGGAGCAAGAGACCCAGTACTTC
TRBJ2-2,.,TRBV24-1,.,CASSGGVGTGELFF,TGTGCCTCCTCGGGCGGGGTAGGAACCGGGGAGCTGTTTTTT
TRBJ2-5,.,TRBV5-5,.,CASSLGGAGQETQYF,TGTGCCAGCAGCTTGGGGGGGGCGGGACAAGAGACCCAGTACTTC
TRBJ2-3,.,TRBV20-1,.,CSARPWTTDTQYF,TGCAGTGCCAGGCCATGGACCACAGATACGCAGTATTTT
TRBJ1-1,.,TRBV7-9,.,CASSLVRGVAFF,TGTGCCAGCAGCTTAGTTCGGGGGGTAGCTTTCTTT
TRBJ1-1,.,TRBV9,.,CASSRLIATEAFF,TGTGCCAGCAGCAGGCTGATCGCAACCGAAGCTTTCTTT
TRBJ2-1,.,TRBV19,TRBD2,CATASGGALYNEQFF,TGTGCCACCGCTAGCGGGGGGGCCCTCTACAATGAGCAGTTCTTC
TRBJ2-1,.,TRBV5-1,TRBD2,CASSSQLTSGARSSYNEQFF,TGCGCCAGCAGCTCCCAACTGACTAGCGGGGCCCGATCCTCCTACAATGAGCAGTTCTTC
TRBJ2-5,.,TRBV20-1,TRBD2,CSATAGGRETQYF,TGCAGTGCGACCGCGGGGGGGCGAGAGACCCAGTACTTC
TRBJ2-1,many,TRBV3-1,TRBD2,CASRLAGGSNEQFF,TGTGCCAGCAGGCTAGCGGGGGGGAGCAATGAGCAGTTCTTC
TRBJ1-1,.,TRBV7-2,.,CASSLFKNTEAFF,TGTGCCAGCAGCTTATTCAAGAACACTGAAGCTTTCTTT
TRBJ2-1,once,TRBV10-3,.,CAINTRDSSYNEQFF,TGTGCCATCAACACACGGGATAGCTCCTACAATGAGCAGTTCTTC
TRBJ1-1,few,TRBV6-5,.,CASSYKPGPGGTEAFF,TGTGCCAGCAGTTATAAACCTGGTCCGGGTGGCACTGAAGCTTTCTTT
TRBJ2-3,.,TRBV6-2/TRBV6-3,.,CASSALPSRNTQYF,TGTGCCAGCAGCGCTCTGCCTAGCCGGAATACGCAGTATTTT
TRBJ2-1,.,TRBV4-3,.,CASSPSGPWDGTYNEQFF,TGCGCCAGCAGCCCAAGCGGGCCCTGGGACGGAACATACAATGAGCAGTTCTTC
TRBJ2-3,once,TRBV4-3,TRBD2,CASSQESYGGGTDTQYF,TGCGCCAGCAGCCAAGAATCCTACGGGGGGGGCACAGATACGCAGTATTTT
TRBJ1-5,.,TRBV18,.,CASSPGMGNQPQHF,TGTGCCAGCTCACCCGGAATGGGGAATCAGCCCCAGCATTTT
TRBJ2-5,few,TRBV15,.,CATSRGGTHGWQETQYF,TGTGCCACCAGCAGAGGAGGGACACACGGGTGGCAAGAGACCCAGTACTTC
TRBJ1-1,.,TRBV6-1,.,CASSELGVSPTEAFF,TGTGCCAGCAGTGAACTGGGGGTCAGCCCCACTGAAGCTTTCTTT
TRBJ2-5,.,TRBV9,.,CASSHNRDSQETQYF,TGTGCCAGCAGTCACAACCGGGACTCCCAAGAGACCCAGTACTTC
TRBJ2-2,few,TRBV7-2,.,CASSRDRRNTGELFF,TGTGCCAGCAGCCGAGACAGGAGAAACACCGGGGAGCTGTTTTTT
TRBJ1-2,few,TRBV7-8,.,CASSLEGDLYGYTF,TGTGCCAGCAGCTTAGAGGGGGACCTCTATGGCTACACCTTC
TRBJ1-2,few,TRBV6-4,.,CASGRQGILTF,TGTGCCAGCGGAAGACAAGGGATCCTCACCTTC
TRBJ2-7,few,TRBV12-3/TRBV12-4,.,CASSLALEQYF,TGTGCCAGCAGTTTAGCGCTCGAGCAGTACTTC
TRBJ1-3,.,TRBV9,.,CASSVEAEETTIYF,TGTGCCAGCAGCGTAGAGGCTGAGGAAACTACCATATATTTT
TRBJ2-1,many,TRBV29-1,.,CSVVENNEQFF,TGCAGCGTTGTGGAGAACAATGAGCAGTTCTTC